Below, 14 T cell receptor beta chains from the same sample are listed, as sequenced in a study of blood T cell repertoires in COVID-19. Sequenced by immunoSEQ multiplex PCR; TCRdb stores in-frame clones only, minus some. There are 60,000 to 85,000 clones in the sample; around four fifths occur only once, and around 35% lies in the top ten. Sequences were obtained from peripheral blood. These receptors all stem from a man between 70 and 80 years old with acute or convalescent COVID-19.

The V call is TRBV25-1, the J call TRBJ1-1; weak D call: TRBD1 (5 bases). CDR1 and CDR2 (germline): MGHDK, SYGVNS. The CDR3 has 13 amino acids. The V end lost 6 bases, the J end lost 3 bases, and 11 bases lay between the germline ends. The CDR3 DNA is TGTGCCAGCAGCGACCCAGGGTACACTGAAGCTTTCTTT. Residues: CASSDPGYTEAFF.

There are a few counts of this clone. The J gene is TRBJ2-2, the V gene TRBV21-1; TRBD2 is the table's D call, not checked against the DNA. TRBV21-1 is classified as a pseudogene. The CDR3 totals 22 residues. This CDR3 is CASSNNPYRGLGGLAGTGELFF. The DNA of the CDR3 is TGTGCCAGCAGCAATAACCCCTACAGGGGGCTTGGGGGACTAGCTGGCACCGGGGAGCTGTTTTTT.

The chain carries TRBV28 and TRBJ1-2; D not resolved. Trimming left V 5 bases short and J 8 bases short, with 15 bases between. This CDR3 is 13 amino acids long. The germline V gene has CDR1 MDHEN and CDR2 SYDVKM. DNA for the CDR3: TGTGCCAGCAGTCGAAGGGAGGGATTGGGCTACACCTTC. It yields the protein CASSRREGLGYTF.

V usage is TRBV9 and J usage is TRBJ2-2; D may be TRBD2 (6 bases). Germline values: CDR1 SGDLS, CDR2 YYNGEE. Trimming shortened V by 6 bases and J by 1 base, and 13 bases separated the two germline ends. The CDR3 runs 15 residues. The CDR3 sequence: CASNYGTQNTGELFF. The CDR3 DNA follows: TGTGCCAGCAACTACGGGACTCAGAACACCGGGGAGCTGTTTTTT.

The J gene is TRBJ2-3, the V gene TRBV27; possible D gene TRBD1, 6 bases. The germline V gene has CDR1 MNHEY and CDR2 SMNVEV (reference sequence). This CDR3 region has 15 residues. V lost 2 bases and J 0 bases, leaving 9 bases between the germline ends. The CDR3, as DNA: TGTGCCAGCAGTTTACGGACAGCGAGCACAGATACGCAGTATTTT. Its protein is CASSLRTASTDTQYF.

The V and J genes are TRBV19 and TRBJ2-3; D is unclear. With 1 base removed from V and 2 bases from J, the gap between germline ends came to 10 bases. The CDR3 consists of 15 residues. Germline V gives CDR1 LNHDA, CDR2 SQIVND (reference sequence). The CDR3 nucleotides are TGTGCCAGTAGTATAGTAACAGCCTACACAGATACGCAGTATTTT. Protein sequence: CASSIVTAYTDTQYF.

This sequence joins TRBV18 and TRBJ2-3; 14 bases are a match to TRBD2. The V gene end was trimmed by 3 bases and the J gene end by 3 bases; junction bases not matched to a gene: 5. Germline V gene data show CDR1 as KGHSH and CDR2 as LQKENI. The CDR3 sequence is 17 residues long. This chain's CDR3 is CASSPGTSGRGTDTQYF. CDR3 in DNA: TGTGCCAGCTCACCCGGGACTAGCGGGAGAGGGACAGATACGCAGTATTTT.

The rearrangement links TRBV5-1 to TRBJ1-1; the D gene is possibly TRBD1 (6 bases). V dropped 0 bases and J dropped 3 bases, with 9 bases sitting between them. CDR1 and CDR2 (germline): SGHRS, YFSETQ. The CDR3 is 14 amino acids. CDR3 sequence reads: CASSLEGEYTEAFF. The CDR3 coding sequence is TGCGCCAGCAGCTTGGAGGGGGAATACACTGAAGCTTTCTTT. Looking up the rest from reference TRBV5-1 and TRBJ1-1 gives the full variable domain: KAGVTQTPRYLIKTRGQQVTLSCSPISGHRSVSWYQQTPGQGLQFLFEYFSETQRNKGNFPGRFSGRQFSNSRSEMNVSTLELGDSALYLCASSLEGEYTEAFFGQGTRLTVV.

CDR3 loop: CASRLGTTNTGELFF. CDR3 coding DNA: TGCGCCAGCAGGCTGGGGACAACGAACACCGGGGAGCTGTTTTTT. This chain uses TRBV5-1 with TRBJ2-2; possibly TRBD1 for D (6 bases). The V and J ends lost 5 bases and 0 bases respectively, with 11 bases between them. The CDR3 has 15 amino acids. From germline, CDR1 is SGHRS and CDR2 YFSETQ.

The gene calls are TRBV6-5 and TRBJ1-1, with TRBD1 matching 8 bases. Trimming cost V 6 bases and J 5 bases; bases outside gene matches: 5. CDR1 MNHEY and CDR2 SVGAGI come from the germline V gene. This CDR3 region has 13 residues. For the CDR3, the DNA is TGTGCCAGCAGACGGACAGGGAGGACTGAAGCTTTCTTT. As protein: CASRRTGRTEAFF.

V and J are TRBV7-3 and TRBJ2-2; maybe TRBD2 (6 bases). The germline V gene has CDR1 SGHTA and CDR2 FQGTGA. Trimming removed 0 bases at V and 7 bases at J, with 9 bases between. CDR3 length equals 14 residues. The CDR3 DNA follows: TGTGCCAGCAGCTTAACCCTAGCGAACGGGGAGCTGTTTTTT. The encoded protein is CASSLTLANGELFF. Drawing the rest from reference TRBV7-3 and TRBJ2-2, the complete variable domain is GAGVSQTPSNKVTEKGKYVELRCDPISGHTALYWYRQSLGQGPEFLIYFQGTGAADDSGLPNDRFFAVRPEGSVSTLKIQRTERGDSAVYLCASSLTLANGELFFGEGSRLTVL.

The V call is TRBV19, the J call TRBJ1-5; 8 bases are a match to TRBD1. Looked up from germline, CDR1 is LNHDA and CDR2 is SQIVND (reference sequence). The CDR3 sequence is 15 residues long. The V and J ends lost 7 bases and 0 bases, in that order; junction bases with no gene match: 5. Here the CDR3 reads CASIDQGASNQPQHF. CDR3 DNA: TGTGCCAGTATCGATCAGGGGGCTAGCAATCAGCCCCAGCATTTT.

About this clone itself: Other DNA sequences in the same sample also yield this CDR3. The gene calls are TRBV2 and TRBJ2-7; no firm D call. V was trimmed by 1 base and J by 3 bases, leaving 7 bases between them. CDR1 and CDR2 from the germline V gene are SNHLY and FYNNEI. The CDR3 is 13 residues long. CDR3 amino acids: CASSEGRLYEQYF. The CDR3 DNA reads TGTGCCAGCAGTGAAGGCAGGCTCTACGAGCAGTACTTC.

The chain has TRBV18 and TRBJ2-5; 9 bases are a match to TRBD2. Germline CDR1 KGHSH, CDR2 LQKENI. The CDR3 has 13 amino acids. Trimming removed 3 bases from V and 5 bases from J; junction bases left unmatched: 1. Written as DNA, the CDR3 is TGTGCCAGCTCACCGGGACTAGCTGAGACCCAGTACTTC. It codes for CASSPGLAETQYF.